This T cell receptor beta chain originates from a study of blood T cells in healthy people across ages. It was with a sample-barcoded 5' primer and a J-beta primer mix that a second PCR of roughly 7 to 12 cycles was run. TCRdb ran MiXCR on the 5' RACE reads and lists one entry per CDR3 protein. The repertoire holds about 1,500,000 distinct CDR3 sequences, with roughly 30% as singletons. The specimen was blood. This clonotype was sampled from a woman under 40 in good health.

For the CDR3, the DNA is TGTGCCAGCAGCATCGGAGAAGGAGCGTCTCAGCCCCAGCATTTT. Protein: CASSIGEGASQPQHF. The chain has TRBV9 and TRBJ1-5, with unresolved D. This CDR3 comprises 15 residues. Trimming took 4 bases from V and 6 from J, leaving 17 bases between them. CDR1 is SGDLS, CDR2 YYNGEE, per germline.